Detailed here is one T cell receptor (beta chain). This clonotype was found many times. The antigen it recognizes is unknown. No base quality information exists; no much larger clone differs at one position. V is pruned by 3 bases and J by 3 bases, leaving 2 bases of the junction without a gene match. Inclusive of the bounding cysteine and phenylalanine, the CDR3 is 14 residues long. The only DNA kept is the CDR3, 42 bases in frame from the first base. Reading the germline V gene (reference sequence) gives CDR1 LGHDT and CDR2 YNNKEL. This specimen belongs to a study of neurological immune-mediated disorders (dated by TCRdb to between 2018 and 2020). About the investigation overall: Peripheral blood TCR-beta repertoires from HTLV-I-associated myelopathy (HAM/TSP) patients, multiple sclerosis patients and healthy controls were compared by UMI-based sequencing. Of the 68 subjects in the cohort, some 15 were HAM/TSP patients, about 34 were multiple sclerosis patients, and some 20 were healthy controls. Alongside PBMC samples, the set of about 100 TCR-beta libraries contained longitudinal samples, technical triplicates, and paired CD4+ and CD8+ T-cell subsets that had been sorted. Study-level results and caveats: The highest TCR clonal expansion was observed in HAM/TSP patients, whereas the lowest was observed in MS patients, even when compared with healthy controls. Expanded clones from different subjects shared no identical CDR3 amino acid sequences, which suggests that TCR-beta repertoires were private in all groups.

Sorted-subset TCR libraries were prepared from around 1 million sorted CD4+ or CD8+ T cells. Peripheral blood underwent Ficoll-Hypaque density gradient centrifugation to isolate PBMCs, which were then cryopreserved in liquid nitrogen. Paired sorted CD4+ and CD8+ subsets came from healthy controls, HAM/TSP patients and MS patients. cDNA was synthesized by template-switch 5'RACE using a primer with a 10-nucleotide random unique molecular identifier that tagged each TCR transcript. Every sequencing run yielded over 180 million TCR-beta sequences covering 15-18 subjects. Total RNA was extracted with the RNeasy kit. The KAPA Real-time Library Amplification kit was used to amplify TCR-beta VDJ regions with primers targeting the TCR constant region and the 5'RACE anchor. Sample indexes and Illumina adaptors were added in a first PCR, after which library yield was increased in a second PCR. The roughly 650 bp TCR product was size-selected on a 2% E-gel SizeSelection system after Ampure bead purification. Before pooling, libraries had their quality checked on a Bioanalyzer, their concentration measured with Qubit, and their quantity determined with the Kapa Library Quantification kit. Paired-end 2 x 150 bp sequencing of the libraries was performed on an Illumina HiSeq 2500. To increase sequence diversity, about 25-31% phiX was spiked into each library pool. The published analysis was carried out like this. Quality-filtered reads were processed with the UMI-based MiGEC pipeline, and over 75% of raw TCR sequences were removed by the MiGEC pipeline during error correction. VDJ genes were aligned to IMGT germline references, and each clonotype was defined by a unique CDR3 amino acid sequence together with V-J genes. Clonal expansion, Shannon diversity, and CDR3 relatedness (CalcPairwiseDistances, ClusterSamples) were evaluated with VDJtools, and phylogenetic trees were built with CLCbio workbench. Using coefficient-of-variation modelling across technical triplicates, the study counted a clone as expanded if it had at least 8 unique UMIs. TCRdb itself trimmed the public reads at Q25 with fastp, ran MiXCR and retained productive beta chains. Merged by CDR3 protein, the rows form single entries marked with the most common genes and DNA. The V and J calls and clone size are TCRdb's, not the authors'. The sample table records fewer than 50,000 distinct CDR3 sequences; roughly 15% of these occur just once. The ten biggest clones cover around 4% of the sample.

Input material: CD4+ T cells from blood. The V and J segments used are TRBV3-1 and TRBJ1-5, with 7 bases aligning to TRBD1. The TCR was taken from a woman aged 60-75 years with HTLV-1-associated myelopathy (HAM/TSP). The CDR3 protein sequence reads: CASSQGQHNQPQHF. Here is the DNA: TGTGCCAGCAGCCAGGGACAGCACAATCAGCCCCAGCATTTT.